The 15 T cell receptor beta chains presented below share a single source sample, sequenced in a study of metastatic and nonmetastatic thyroid tumors (dated by TCRdb to 2020 to 2022). No treatment had been received by any patient before thyroid surgery. Receptors were amplified or captured by PCR. Data came from an Illumina HiSeq 4000. The raw public data were reprocessed by TCRdb itself: fastp quality trimming at Q25, MiXCR clonotype calling, in-frame beta chains only. For this sample there are some 28,000 clones; 20% to 25% appear just once. Together, the top ten hold roughly two fifths of the sample. The sample comprised blood. All receptors derive from a female donor with papillary thyroid cancer or a benign thyroid nodule (not recorded which). Some clones in this sample may be carry-over from other donors' samples.

By proportion, this clone is medium-sized. The V and J genes are TRBV6-2 or TRBV6-3 and TRBJ2-7; D gene uncertain. Germline loops: CDR1 MNHEY, CDR2 SVGEGT. Deletions cut 8 bases from V and 2 bases from J, with 10 bases between. The CDR3 length is 12 residues. The CDR3 sequence is CASEGPTYEQYF. The DNA of the CDR3 is TGTGCCAGCGAAGGCCCCACCTACGAGCAGTACTTC.

This clone was observed a handful of times. The rearrangement uses TRBV6-2 or TRBV6-3 and TRBJ2-7, with TRBD2 identical over 8 bases. After removal of 7 bases from V and 6 bases from J, the junction contained 8 bases not matched to a gene. Germline V gene data show CDR1 as MNHEY and CDR2 as SVGEGT. The CDR3 is 13 residues long. The CDR3: CASKPAGEGEQYV. The CDR3 DNA reads TGTGCCAGCAAACCAGCGGGAGAAGGCGAGCAGTACGTC.

This clone was recorded many times. The chain links TRBV9 to TRBJ2-2, with 7 bases that match TRBD2. J gave up 4 bases and V 0 bases, and 15 bases lay outside the gene matches. Germline-derived CDR1 and CDR2 are SGDLS and YYNGEE. This CDR3 region has 19 residues. CDR3 nucleotide sequence: TGTGCCAGCAGCGTAGAAGGATCTGCCGGGGGGTCGGGCACCGGGGAGCTGTTTTTT. Translation gives CASSVEGSAGGSGTGELFF. The entire variable domain, with the rest obtained from reference TRBV9 and TRBJ2-2, is as follows: DSGVTQTPKHLITATGQRVTLRCSPRSGDLSVYWYQQSLDQGLQFLIQYYNGEERAKGNILERFSAQQFPDLHSELNLSSLELGDSALYFCASSVEGSAGGSGTGELFFGEGSRLTVL.

The CDR3 DNA sequence: TGCAGTGCTGGGGCTAGCGGGAGGCGCGATGAGCAGTTCTTC. Translation: CSAGASGRRDEQFF. The V and J genes are TRBV20-1 and TRBJ2-1; 11 bases match TRBD2. V shed 5 bases, J shed 8 bases, and the junction held 8 bases outside the gene matches. The CDR3 sequence is 14 residues long. Germline V lookup: CDR1 DFQATT, CDR2 SNEGSKA (reference sequence).

V is TRBV27 and J is TRBJ1-1; 9 positions agree with TRBD1. After removal of 7 bases from V and 4 bases from J, the junction contained 10 bases not matched to a gene. The CDR3 covers 15 residues. CDR1 is MNHEY and CDR2 is SMNVEV in the germline V gene (reference sequence). The CDR3 DNA is TGTGCCAGCACCCACGGACAGGGGAGGGTCACTGAAGCTTTCTTT. This gives the protein CASTHGQGRVTEAFF.

This clone was observed many times. A read error may explain this, as a much larger clone is one base away. This chain uses TRBV3-1 with TRBJ2-7, with D possibly called TRBD1 or TRBD2 (5 bases each). This CDR3 is built from 13 residues. Germline V gene data show CDR1 as LGHDT and CDR2 as YNNKEL (reference sequence). This CDR3 reads CAGSPGTDYEQYF. As DNA, the CDR3 is TGTGCCGGCAGCCCCGGGACCGACTACGAGCAGTACTTC.

There are a few counts of this clone. A read error may explain this, as a much larger clone is one base away. Distinct nucleotide sequences in the sample also encode this CDR3. V gene TRBV11-2 combines with J gene TRBJ2-5, with D perhaps TRBD1 (5 bases). There are 15 residues in the CDR3. Germline CDR1 is SGHAT and CDR2 is FQNNGV. Trimming stripped 2 bases from V and 2 bases from J, with 12 bases between. CDR3 DNA sequence: TGTGCCAGCAGCTTAATGGGGCACCCTCAAGAGACCCAGTACTTC. Residues: CASSLMGHPQETQYF.

Only a few counts were recorded for this clone. The chain uses TRBV6-5 and TRBJ1-6; D gene uncertain. This CDR3 is 16 amino acids long. Trimming took 0 bases from V and 0 from J, leaving 6 bases between them. Germline CDR1 MNHEY, CDR2 SVGAGI. In nucleotides, the CDR3 is TGTGCCAGCAGTTACTCGTACAGCTCCTATAATTCACCCCTCCACTTT. Its translation: CASSYSYSSYNSPLHF.

This clone was seen a few times. The gene calls are TRBV10-3 and TRBJ1-1, with 10 bases aligning to TRBD1. CDR1 and CDR2 (germline): ENHRY, SYGVKD. The CDR3 runs 13 residues. Germline trimming cut 7 bases from V and 7 bases from J; bases unmatched to any gene: 6. The CDR3 loop is CAITPGQGIEAFF. CDR3 bases: TGTGCCATCACCCCGGGACAGGGGATTGAAGCTTTCTTT.

This clone came up many times. The chain has TRBV28 and TRBJ1-5; TRBD1 aligns across 7 bases. This CDR3 has 15 amino acids. V lost 3 bases, J lost 7 bases, and 9 bases stayed unmatched. Germline CDR1 reads MDHEN; CDR2 reads SYDVKM. The CDR3 reads CASSFSSKGGQPQHF. The CDR3 DNA reads TGTGCCAGCAGTTTTTCGAGTAAAGGGGGCCAGCCCCAGCATTTT.

There are many counts of this clone. This sequence joins TRBV6-1 and TRBJ1-5, with 7 bases identical to TRBD1. With 6 bases clipped from V and 5 bases from J, the junction kept 7 bases outside the gene matches. Germline CDR1 MNHNS, CDR2 SASEGT. This CDR3 contains 14 residues. The CDR3 reads CASSLGQTDQPQHF. CDR3 in DNA: TGTGCCAGCAGCTTGGGACAGACCGATCAGCCCCAGCATTTT.

The chain combines TRBV18 with TRBJ1-1; no definite D call. Looked up from germline, CDR1 is KGHSH and CDR2 is LQKENI. The CDR3 totals 12 residues. V lost 9 bases and J 3 bases, leaving 11 bases between the germline ends. As DNA, the CDR3 is TGTGCCAGTTGCGACGAGGACACTGAAGCTTTCTTT. As protein: CASCDEDTEAFF.

In the case of this clone: A much more abundant neighbour one base away suggests this may be a read error. The identical CDR3 is also encoded by other nucleotide sequences in the sample. The rearrangement links TRBV7-8 to TRBJ2-3; D tentatively reads TRBD1 or TRBD2 (6 bases each). The CDR3 has 16 residues. Germline CDR1 reads SGHVS; CDR2 reads FQNEAQ. This CDR3 reads CASSSDGGITTDTQYF. The CDR3 region has the DNA TGTGCCAGCAGCTCCGACGGGGGCATAACCACAGATACACAGTATTTT.

This clone was counted ten times or more. The rearrangement links TRBV6-4 to TRBJ2-3; D is uncertain. Per germline, CDR1 MRHNA and CDR2 SNTAGT. The V end was cut by 3 bases, the J end by 4 bases, with 11 bases between. This CDR3 region has 14 residues. CDR3 amino acids: CASSETRDPDTQYF. CDR3 sequence (DNA): TGTGCCAGCAGTGAGACTCGAGACCCAGATACGCAGTATTTT.

This clone was recorded a few times. The gene calls are TRBV12-5 and TRBJ2-3; maybe TRBD1 (5 bases). CDR3 length: 13 amino acids. Trimming took off 3 bases at V and 2 bases at J, with 6 bases between the two ends. CDR1 LGHNT and CDR2 FRNRAP come from the germline V gene. The DNA for the CDR3 is TGTGCTAGTGGTTTAGGGGTCACAGATACGCAGTATTTT. It codes for CASGLGVTDTQYF.